This TCR beta chain was recorded in a study of control samples from healthy donors and cancer patients. Generated by immunoSEQ multiplex PCR, the TCRdb table keeps only in-frame clones and is missing some. The data hold approximately 70,000 clones, with 80% to 90% observed a single time. This CDR3 has 14 residues. Trimming cost V 4 bases and J 4 bases, with 13 bases left between them. CDR1 SNHLY and CDR2 FYNNEI come from the germline V gene. The TCR originated in a woman aged 45-65 years with head and neck cancer. The chain uses TRBV2 and TRBJ1-2; D is unresolved. The material sequenced was PBMCs. In nucleotides, the CDR3 is TGTGCCAGCAGTGCCTATAAAGGAGGCTATGGCTACACCTTC. The encoded protein is CASSAYKGGYGYTF.